This T cell receptor beta chain was recorded in a study of metastatic and nonmetastatic thyroid tumors. Study context: From malignant and benign thyroid patients, repertoires in blood and in tumor or nodule tissue were compared. Study observations and caveats: Malignant thyroid tumors reportedly had TCR beta diversity that was significantly higher than in benign nodules, in blood and tumor.

Germline V gene data show CDR1 as MDHEN and CDR2 as SYDVKM. V was trimmed by 8 bases and J by 4 bases, leaving 21 bases between them. The CDR3 is 16 amino acids. No patient received treatment before thyroid surgery. This clone is categorized as medium-sized. As yet, its antigen is unknown. In the original processing: A papillary thyroid cancer distant-metastasis classifier was built from CDR3 differences across clinicopathological groups. Using MiXCR, TCRdb re-called clones from the PCR reads. Clone size and V and J calls follow TCRdb, not the original study. In the table there are about 13,000 clones, roughly 29% of which are singletons.

Input material: tumor tissue. This clonotype was sampled from a female donor with papillary thyroid cancer or a benign thyroid nodule (not recorded which). Some clones in this sample may be carry-over from other donors' samples. V is TRBV28 and J is TRBJ1-5; D is perhaps TRBD1 (5 bases). The CDR3 DNA follows: TGTGCCAGCGCCAGACGGGGGGTTCGACAGAATCAGCCCCAGCATTTT. Its translation: CASARRGVRQNQPQHF.